This T cell receptor (beta chain) is from a study of shared clonotypes between healthy human individuals. The CDR3 totals 16 residues. Germline assignment: CDR1 MNHNY and CDR2 SVGAGI (reference sequence). J was trimmed by 4 bases and V by 5 bases; bases with no gene match: 9. Once extracted for a subset, genomic DNA was divided evenly among several immunoSEQ plates. The table came from immunoSEQ multiplex PCR; TCRdb's copy has only in-frame clones and leaves some out. In the table there are approximately 1,500,000 clones, 98% of which are singletons. The TCR originated in a man under 40 in good health. The specimen was naive CD4+ T cells sorted from blood. Subset described: CD45RA+ positively selected. The rearrangement links TRBV6-6 to TRBJ2-1; TRBD1 agrees at 9 bases. DNA of the CDR3: TGTGCCAGCAGTAACCGGGACAGGGTCTCTTACAATGAGCAGTTCTTC. This gives the protein CASSNRDRVSYNEQFF.